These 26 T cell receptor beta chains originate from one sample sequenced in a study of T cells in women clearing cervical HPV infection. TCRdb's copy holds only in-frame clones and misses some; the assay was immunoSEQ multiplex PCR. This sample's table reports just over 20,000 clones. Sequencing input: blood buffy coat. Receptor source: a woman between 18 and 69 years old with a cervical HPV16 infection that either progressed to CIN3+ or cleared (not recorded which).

The CDR3 protein is CATLAGALYNEQFF. The covered CDR3 bases are TGTGCCACACTAGCGGGGGCCCTGTACAATGAG. V and J are TRBV10-3 and TRBJ2-1, with TRBD2 matching 11 bases. The read ends 3 residues before the CDR3 terminus; that terminus is restored from the germline J gene. J gave up 4 bases and V 10 bases, and 6 bases lay outside the gene matches. The CDR3 runs 14 residues. In germline, CDR1 is ENHRY, CDR2 SYGVKD.

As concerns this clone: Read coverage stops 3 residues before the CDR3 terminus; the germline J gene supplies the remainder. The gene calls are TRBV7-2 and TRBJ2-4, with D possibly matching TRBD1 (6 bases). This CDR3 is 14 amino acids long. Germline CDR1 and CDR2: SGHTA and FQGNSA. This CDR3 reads CASSLGPQGNGQYF. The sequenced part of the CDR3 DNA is TGTGCCAGCAGCTTAGGTCCACAGGGCAATGGT. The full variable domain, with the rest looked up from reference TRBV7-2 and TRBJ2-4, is GAGVSQSPSNKVTEKGKDVELRCDPISGHTALYWYRQSLGQGLEFLIYFQGNSAPDKSGLPSDRFSAERTGGSVSTLTIQRTQQEDSAVYLCASSLGPQGNGQYFGAGTRLSVL.

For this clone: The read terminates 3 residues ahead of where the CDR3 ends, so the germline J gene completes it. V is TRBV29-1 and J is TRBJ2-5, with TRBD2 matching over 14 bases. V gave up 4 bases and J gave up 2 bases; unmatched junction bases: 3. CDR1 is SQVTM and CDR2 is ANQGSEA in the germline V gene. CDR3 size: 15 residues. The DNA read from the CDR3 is TGCAGCGTTGGACTAGCGGGGGGGCGGCAAGAGACC. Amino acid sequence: CSVGLAGGRQET. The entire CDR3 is CSVGLAGGRQETQYF.

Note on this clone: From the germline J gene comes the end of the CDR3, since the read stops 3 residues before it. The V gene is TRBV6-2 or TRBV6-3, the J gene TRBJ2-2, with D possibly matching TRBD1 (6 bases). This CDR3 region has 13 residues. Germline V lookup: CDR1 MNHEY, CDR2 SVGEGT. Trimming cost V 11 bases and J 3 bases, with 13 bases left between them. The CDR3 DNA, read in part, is TGTGCCGGGGGCTCAGCTGACACCGGGGAG. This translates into CAGGSADTGE. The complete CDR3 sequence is CAGGSADTGELFF.

CDR3 protein: CSARRRAGENQPQHF. The sequenced part of the CDR3 DNA is TGCAGTGCCAGGAGGAGGGCAGGGGAAAATCAGCCC. The chain is built from TRBV20-1 and TRBJ1-5, with a weak D call TRBD1 (6 bases). The sequenced fragment ends 3 residues before the CDR3 boundary, so the rest is inferred from the germline J gene. The CDR3 spans 15 residues. The V end lost 6 bases, the J end lost 4 bases, and 19 bases lay between the germline ends. Germline CDR1 and CDR2: DFQATT and SNEGSKA (reference sequence).

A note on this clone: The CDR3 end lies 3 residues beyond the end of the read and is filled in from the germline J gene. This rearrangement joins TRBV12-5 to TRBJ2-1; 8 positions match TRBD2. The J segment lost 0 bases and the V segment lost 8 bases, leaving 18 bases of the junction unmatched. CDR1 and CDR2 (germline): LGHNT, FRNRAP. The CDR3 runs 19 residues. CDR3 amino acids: CASRSGGLLNPSSYNEQFF. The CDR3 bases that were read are TGTGCTAGTAGAAGCGGGGGCCTCTTAAACCCGAGCTCCTACAATGAG.

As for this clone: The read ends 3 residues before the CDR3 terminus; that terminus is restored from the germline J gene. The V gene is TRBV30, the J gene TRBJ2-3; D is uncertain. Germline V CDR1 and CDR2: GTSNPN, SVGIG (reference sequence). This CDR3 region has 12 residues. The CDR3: CAWSVLKETQYF. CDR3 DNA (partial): TGTGCCTGGAGTGTACTAAAGGAGACG.

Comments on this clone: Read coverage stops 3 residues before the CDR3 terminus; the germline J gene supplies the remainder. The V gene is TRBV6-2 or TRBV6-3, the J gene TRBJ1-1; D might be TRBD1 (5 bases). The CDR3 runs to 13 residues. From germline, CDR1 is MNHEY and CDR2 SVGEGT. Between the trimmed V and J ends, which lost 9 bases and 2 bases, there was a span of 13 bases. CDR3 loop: CASRWGLNTEAFF. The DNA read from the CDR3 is TGTGCCAGTCGGTGGGGCCTCAACACTGAA.

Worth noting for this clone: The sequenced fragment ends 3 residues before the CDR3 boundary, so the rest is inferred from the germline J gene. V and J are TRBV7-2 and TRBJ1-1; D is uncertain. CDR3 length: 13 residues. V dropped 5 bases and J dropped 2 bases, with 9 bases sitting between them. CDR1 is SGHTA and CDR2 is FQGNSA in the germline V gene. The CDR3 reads CASSPGANTEAFF. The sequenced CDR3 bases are TGTGCCAGCAGCCCAGGCGCCAACACTGAA.

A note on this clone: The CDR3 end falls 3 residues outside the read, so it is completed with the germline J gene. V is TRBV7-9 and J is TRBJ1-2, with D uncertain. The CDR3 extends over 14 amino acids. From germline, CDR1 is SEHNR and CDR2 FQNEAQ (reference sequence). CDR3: CASSLEGITYDYTF. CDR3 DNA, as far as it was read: TGTGCCAGCAGCTTAGAGGGTATTACCTACGAC.

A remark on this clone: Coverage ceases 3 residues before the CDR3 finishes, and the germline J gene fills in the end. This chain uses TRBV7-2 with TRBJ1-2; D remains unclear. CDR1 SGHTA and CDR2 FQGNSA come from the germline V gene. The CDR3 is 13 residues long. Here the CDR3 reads CASSRTSDNDYTF. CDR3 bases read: TGTGCCAGCAGCCGTACTAGCGACAATGAC.

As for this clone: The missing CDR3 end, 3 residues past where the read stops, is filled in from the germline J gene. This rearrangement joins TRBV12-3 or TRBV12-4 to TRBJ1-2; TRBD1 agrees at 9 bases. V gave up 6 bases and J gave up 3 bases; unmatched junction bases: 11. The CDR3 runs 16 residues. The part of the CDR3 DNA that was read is TGTGCCAGCAGGAGAACAGGGGGCGTCCCCCACTATGGC. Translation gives CASRRTGGVPHYG. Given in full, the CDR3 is CASRRTGGVPHYGYTF.

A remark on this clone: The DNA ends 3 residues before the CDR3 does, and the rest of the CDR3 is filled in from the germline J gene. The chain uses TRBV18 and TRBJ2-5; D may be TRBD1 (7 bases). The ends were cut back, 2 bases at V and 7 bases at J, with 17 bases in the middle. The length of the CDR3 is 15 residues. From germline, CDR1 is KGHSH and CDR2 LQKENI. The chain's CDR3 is CASSPTGARGATQYF. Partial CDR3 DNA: TGTGCCAGCTCACCAACAGGGGCAAGGGGGGCGACC.

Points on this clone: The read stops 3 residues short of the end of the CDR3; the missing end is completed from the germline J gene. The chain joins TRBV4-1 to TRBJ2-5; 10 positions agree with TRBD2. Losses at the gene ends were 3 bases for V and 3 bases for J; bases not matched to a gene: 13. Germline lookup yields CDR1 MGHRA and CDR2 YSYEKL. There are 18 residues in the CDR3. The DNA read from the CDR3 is TGCGCCAGCAGCCAGGCGAATATGGGACTAGCGAAAAAAGAGACC. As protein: CASSQANMGLAKKET. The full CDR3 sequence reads CASSQANMGLAKKETQYF.

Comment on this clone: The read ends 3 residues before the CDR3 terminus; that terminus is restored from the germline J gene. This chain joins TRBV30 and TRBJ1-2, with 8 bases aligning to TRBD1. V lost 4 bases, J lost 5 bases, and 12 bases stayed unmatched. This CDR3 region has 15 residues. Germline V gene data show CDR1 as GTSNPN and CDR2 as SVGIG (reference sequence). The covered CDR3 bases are TGTGCCTGGACTATATTGACAGGGGCGGCATATGGC. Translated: CAWTILTGAAYG. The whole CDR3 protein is CAWTILTGAAYGYTF.

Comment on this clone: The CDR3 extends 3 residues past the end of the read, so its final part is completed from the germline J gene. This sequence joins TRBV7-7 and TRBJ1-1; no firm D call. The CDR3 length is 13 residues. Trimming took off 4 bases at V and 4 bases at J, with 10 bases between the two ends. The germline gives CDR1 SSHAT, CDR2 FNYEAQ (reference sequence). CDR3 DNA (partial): TGTGCCAGCAGCTCATATCGAGGCACTGAA. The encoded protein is CASSSYRGTE. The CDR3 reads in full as CASSSYRGTEAFF.

CDR3 residues: CSARAPTGTGSYEQYF. The covered CDR3 bases are TGCAGTGCTAGAGCTCCAACCGGGACAGGTAGTTACGAG. The V gene is TRBV20-1, the J gene TRBJ2-7; 8 bases are shared with TRBD1. The sequence runs out 3 residues before the end of the CDR3; the remainder is reconstructed from the germline J gene. CDR3 size: 16 residues. With V trimmed by 1 base and J by 4 bases, 12 bases remained unmatched. Germline V CDR1 and CDR2: DFQATT, SNEGSKA (reference sequence).

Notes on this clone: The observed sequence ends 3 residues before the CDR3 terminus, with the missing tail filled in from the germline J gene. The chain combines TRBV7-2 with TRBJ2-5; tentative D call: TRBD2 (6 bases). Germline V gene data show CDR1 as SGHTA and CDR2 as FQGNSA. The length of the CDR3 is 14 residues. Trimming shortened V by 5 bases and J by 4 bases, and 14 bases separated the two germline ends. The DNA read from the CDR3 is TGTGCCAGCAGCGGACGACTAGGTGGAGAGACC. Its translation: CASSGRLGGET. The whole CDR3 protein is CASSGRLGGETQYF.

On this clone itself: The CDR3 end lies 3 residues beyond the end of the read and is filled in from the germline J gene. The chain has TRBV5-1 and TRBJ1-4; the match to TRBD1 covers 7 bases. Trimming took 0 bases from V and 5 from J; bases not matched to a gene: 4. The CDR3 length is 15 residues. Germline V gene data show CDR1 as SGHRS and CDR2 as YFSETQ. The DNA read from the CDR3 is TGCGCCAGCAGCTTGGGGTCGACAGGGAATGAAAAA. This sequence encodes CASSLGSTGNEK. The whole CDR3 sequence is CASSLGSTGNEKLFF.

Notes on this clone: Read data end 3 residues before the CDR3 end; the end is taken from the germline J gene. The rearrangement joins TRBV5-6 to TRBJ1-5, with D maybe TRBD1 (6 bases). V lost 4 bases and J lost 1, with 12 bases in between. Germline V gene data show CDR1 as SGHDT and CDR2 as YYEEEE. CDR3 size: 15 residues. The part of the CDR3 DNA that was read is TGTGCCAGCAGCGCCGGGGACAAGAGCAATCAGCCC. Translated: CASSAGDKSNQP. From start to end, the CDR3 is CASSAGDKSNQPQHF.

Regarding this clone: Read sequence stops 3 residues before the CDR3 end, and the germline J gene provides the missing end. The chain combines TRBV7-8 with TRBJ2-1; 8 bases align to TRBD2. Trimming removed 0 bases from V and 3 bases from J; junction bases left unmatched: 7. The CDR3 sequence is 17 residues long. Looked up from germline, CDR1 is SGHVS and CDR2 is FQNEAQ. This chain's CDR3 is CASSLALPGGIYNEQFF. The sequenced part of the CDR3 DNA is TGTGCCAGCAGCTTAGCTTTACCGGGGGGGATCTACAATGAG.

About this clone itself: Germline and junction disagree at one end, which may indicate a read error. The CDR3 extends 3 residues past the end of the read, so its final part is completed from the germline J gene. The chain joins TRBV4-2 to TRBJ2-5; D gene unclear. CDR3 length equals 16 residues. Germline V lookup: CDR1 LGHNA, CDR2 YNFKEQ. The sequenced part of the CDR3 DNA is TGCGCCAGCAGCCAAGATTATGGCCTAGTACAAGAGACC. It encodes CASSQDYGLVQET. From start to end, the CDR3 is CASSQDYGLVQETQYF.

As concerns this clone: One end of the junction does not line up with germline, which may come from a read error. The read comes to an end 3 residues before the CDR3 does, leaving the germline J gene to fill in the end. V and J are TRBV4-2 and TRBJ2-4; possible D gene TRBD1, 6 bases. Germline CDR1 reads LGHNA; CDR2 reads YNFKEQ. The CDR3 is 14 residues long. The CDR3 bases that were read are TGCGCCAGCAGCCCGGGCTGGGGGCCGGACATT. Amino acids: CASSPGWGPDI. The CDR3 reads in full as CASSPGWGPDIQYF.

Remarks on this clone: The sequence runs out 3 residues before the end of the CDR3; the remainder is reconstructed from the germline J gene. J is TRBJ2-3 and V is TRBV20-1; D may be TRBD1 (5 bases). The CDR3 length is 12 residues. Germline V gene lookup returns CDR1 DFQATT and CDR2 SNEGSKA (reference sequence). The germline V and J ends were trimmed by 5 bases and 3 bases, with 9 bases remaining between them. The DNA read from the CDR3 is TGCAGTGCTCTAAGGGGTACAGATACG. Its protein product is CSALRGTDT. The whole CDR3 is CSALRGTDTQYF.

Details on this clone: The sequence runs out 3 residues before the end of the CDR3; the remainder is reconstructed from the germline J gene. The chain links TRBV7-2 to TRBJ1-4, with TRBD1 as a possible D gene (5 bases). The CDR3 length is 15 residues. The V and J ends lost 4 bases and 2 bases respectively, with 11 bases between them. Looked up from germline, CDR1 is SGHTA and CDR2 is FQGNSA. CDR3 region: CASSYGGGTNEKLFF. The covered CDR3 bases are TGTGCCAGCAGCTACGGGGGAGGGACTAATGAAAAA.

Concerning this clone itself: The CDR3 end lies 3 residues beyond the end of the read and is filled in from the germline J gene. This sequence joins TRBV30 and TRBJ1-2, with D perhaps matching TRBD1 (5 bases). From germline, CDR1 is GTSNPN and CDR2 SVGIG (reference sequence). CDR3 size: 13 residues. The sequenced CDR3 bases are TGTGCCTGGAGTGTACGGGGCGGGGATACC. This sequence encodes CAWSVRGGDT. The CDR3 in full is CAWSVRGGDTYTF.